This TCR beta chain originates from a study of T cell responses to AZD1222 COVID-19 vaccine. TCRdb's copy holds only in-frame clones and misses some; the assay was immunoSEQ multiplex PCR. The table records approximately 67,000 clones, 84% of them present only once. Between the trimmed V and J ends, which lost 1 base and 1 base, there was a span of 14 bases. CDR1 and CDR2 from the germline V gene are LGHNA and YSLEER. CDR3 length: 16 amino acids. The starting material was peripheral blood, obtained on day 0 of AZD1222 vaccination. The sequence was obtained from an adult in good health. The rearrangement links TRBV4-3 to TRBJ2-7; D perhaps matches TRBD1 (5 bases). The CDR3 nucleotides read TGCGCCAGCAGCCAAGGAGACAGACTGTCTTCCTACGAGCAGTACTTC. Translating gives CASSQGDRLSSYEQYF.